One and the same sample provided the 30 T cell receptor beta chains below, sequenced in a study of cytomegalovirus exposure and HLA in healthy donors. The PCR used 60 Vbeta and 13 Jbeta primers. Repertoires were generated with immunoSEQ multiplex PCR, while TCRdb's copy carries only in-frame clones and drops some. This sample carries about 67,000 clones, 55% to 80% of them seen once, and the ten largest clones take 2% to 2.5%. What was sequenced was PBMCs. These TCRs come from a woman aged 30 to 39 in good health and CMV-seronegative.

This chain connects TRBV6-1 to TRBJ1-2; a possible D gene is TRBD1 (6 bases). Germline values: CDR1 MNHNS, CDR2 SASEGT. This CDR3 is 16 amino acids long. Trimming cost V 0 bases and J 4 bases, with 15 bases left between them. This CDR3 is CASSEAKYGQPYGYTF. CDR3 DNA sequence: TGTGCCAGCAGTGAAGCGAAGTACGGACAGCCCTATGGCTACACCTTC.

This clone was detected a few times. The chain employs TRBV11-2 and TRBJ2-1; 9 bases align to TRBD1. Germline V gene sequence: CDR1 SGHAT, CDR2 FQNNGV. V was pared by 3 bases and J by 3 bases, with 3 bases of the junction left unmatched. This CDR3 is built from 15 residues. The DNA of the CDR3 is TGTGCCAGCAGCTTCGACAGGGGGGGCTACAATGAGCAGTTCTTC. It specifies CASSFDRGGYNEQFF.

This clone has just a few counts. The chain uses TRBV5-1 and TRBJ2-3; 11 nucleotides match TRBD2. V was clipped by 2 bases and J by 6 bases; unmatched bases: 5. This CDR3 comprises 15 residues. The germline CDR1 and CDR2 sequences are SGHRS and YFSETQ. CDR3 sequence: CASSFTSGGVDTQYF. The CDR3 nucleotides read TGCGCCAGCAGCTTTACTAGCGGGGGAGTGGATACGCAGTATTTT.

CDR3 loop: CAWRQSSYEQYF. The CDR3 bases are TGTGCCTGGAGACAGAGCTCCTACGAGCAGTACTTC. V gene TRBV30 combines with J gene TRBJ2-7; D is undetermined. Trimming left V 3 bases short and J 0 bases short, with 6 bases between. CDR1 and CDR2 from the germline V gene are GTSNPN and SVGIG (reference sequence). CDR3 size: 12 residues.

V is TRBV29-1 and J is TRBJ2-1; 10 bases match TRBD2. The CDR3 is 15 amino acids. Per the germline V gene, CDR1 is SQVTM and CDR2 is ANQGSEA. Trimming removed 4 bases from V and 0 bases from J; junction bases left unmatched: 3. CDR3 nucleotide sequence: TGCAGCGTTGTGCTAGCGGGGGCCTCCTACAATGAGCAGTTCTTC. The encoded protein is CSVVLAGASYNEQFF.

A few counts support this clone. The chain uses TRBV27 and TRBJ1-1, with 11 bases identical to TRBD1. After removal of 5 bases from V and 5 bases from J, the junction contained 7 bases not matched to a gene. The CDR3 contains 15 residues. Germline V gives CDR1 MNHEY, CDR2 SMNVEV (reference sequence). CDR3: CASSTAGQGATEAFF. As DNA, the CDR3 is TGTGCCAGCAGTACAGCCGGACAGGGGGCGACTGAAGCTTTCTTT.

As to this clone: This sample also contains other DNA sequences that code for the same CDR3. This chain links TRBV4-1 with TRBJ2-5, with D maybe TRBD2 (5 bases). Germline V gene data show CDR1 as MGHRA and CDR2 as YSYEKL. CDR3 length: 15 amino acids. Trimming left V 1 base short and J 8 bases short, with 17 bases between. The CDR3 DNA sequence: TGCGCCAGCAGCCAAGGAGGCGGGCTGTTAGACACCCAGTACTTC. This translates into CASSQGGGLLDTQYF.

The chain links TRBV7-8 to TRBJ2-1; 7 bases agree with TRBD2. V was pared by 5 bases and J by 6 bases, with 13 bases of the junction left unmatched. CDR3 length equals 16 residues. The germline V gene has CDR1 SGHVS and CDR2 FQNEAQ. Here the CDR3 DNA reads TGTGCCAGCAGCCCGATGGGAGGGACGTGGCCCAATGAGCAGTTCTTC. Translated: CASSPMGGTWPNEQFF.

The rearrangement links TRBV5-6 to TRBJ1-1; 7 nucleotides agree with TRBD1. Germline V gives CDR1 SGHDT, CDR2 YYEEEE. V was clipped by 1 base and J by 1 base; unmatched bases: 7. The CDR3 runs 16 residues. CDR3: CASSLLGTGANTEAFF. DNA for the CDR3: TGTGCCAGCAGCTTGTTAGGCACAGGGGCGAACACTGAAGCTTTCTTT.

The table lists this clone with a few counts. This chain connects TRBV2 to TRBJ1-2, with 9 bases fitting TRBD1. With V trimmed by 5 bases and J by 3 bases, 4 bases remained unmatched. There are 14 residues in the CDR3. CDR1 and CDR2 from the germline V gene are SNHLY and FYNNEI. DNA for the CDR3: TGTGCCAGCAGTAAGGGGACAGGGTACTATGGCTACACCTTC. Translation: CASSKGTGYYGYTF.

The V and J genes are TRBV6-6 and TRBJ1-6; D unclear. The CDR3 loop spans 13 amino acids. V shed 5 bases and J shed 5 bases, with 7 bases lying between them. Germline CDR1 reads MNHNY; CDR2 reads SVGAGI (reference sequence). CDR3 sequence reads: CASSPLDNSPLHF. In DNA form, the CDR3 reads TGTGCCAGCAGTCCCCTTGATAATTCACCCCTCCACTTT.

The chain combines TRBV18 with TRBJ1-6; the D gene is possibly TRBD1 (6 bases). Germline V gene sequence: CDR1 KGHSH, CDR2 LQKENI. The V end was cut by 1 base, the J end by 8 bases, with 9 bases between. This CDR3 is 14 amino acids long. The CDR3 coding sequence is TGTGCCAGCTCACCACAGGGGGGGGATTCACCCCTCCACTTT. This translates into CASSPQGGDSPLHF.

The chain joins TRBV15 to TRBJ1-2; no clear D gene. Trimming shortened V by 0 bases and J by 5 bases, and 10 bases separated the two germline ends. Looked up from germline, CDR1 is LNHNV and CDR2 is YYDKDF (reference sequence). The CDR3 totals 14 residues. The CDR3 DNA reads as TGTGCCACCAGCAGAGATCGGGGAAGGTATGGCTACACCTTC. It specifies CATSRDRGRYGYTF.

This clone came up a few times. The chain joins TRBV5-1 to TRBJ2-3; TRBD2 agrees at 10 bases. Germline lookup yields CDR1 SGHRS and CDR2 YFSETQ. The ends lost 1 base at V and 4 bases at J; junction bases unmatched: 3. The CDR3 is 15 residues long. CDR3 amino acids: CASSLWTSGSDTQYF. In DNA form, the CDR3 reads TGCGCCAGCAGCTTGTGGACTAGCGGATCAGATACGCAGTATTTT.

A note on this clone: This CDR3 fails to terminate in the conserved phenylalanine or tryptophan, so it likely reflects a read error. The chain has TRBV5-5 and TRBJ1-5, with D perhaps TRBD1 (6 bases). Germline CDR1 SGHKS, CDR2 YYEKEE (reference sequence). The ends were cut back, 2 bases at V and 1 base at J, with 13 bases in the middle. This CDR3 has 16 residues. DNA for the CDR3: TGTGCCAGCAGCTTATACGGGACACGAAGCAATCAGCCCCAGCATCTT. It yields the protein CASSLYGTRSNQPQHL.

The chain has TRBV7-2 and TRBJ2-3, with 10 bases identical to TRBD2. V lost 11 bases to trimming and J lost 3 bases; unmatched junction nucleotides: 8. CDR1 and CDR2 from the germline V gene are SGHTA and FQGNSA. This CDR3 contains 14 residues. The DNA for the CDR3 is TGTGCCGTCAGGTTAGCGGGGGGAACAGATACGCAGTATTTT. Translation: CAVRLAGGTDTQYF.

This clone was counted between two and nine times. Possible read error: a much larger clone is one base away. V and J are TRBV11-2 and TRBJ1-1; 7 bases are shared with TRBD1. Trimming cost V 6 bases and J 4 bases; bases outside gene matches: 2. Germline CDR1 and CDR2: SGHAT and FQNNGV. The CDR3 contains 12 residues. The CDR3 DNA reads TGTGCCAGCAGGACAGGGACCACTGAAGCTTTCTTT. Its translation is CASRTGTTEAFF. Full variable domain (missing parts from reference TRBV11-2 and TRBJ1-1): EAGVAQSPRYKIIEKRQSVAFWCNPISGHATLYWYQQILGQGPKLLIQFQNNGVVDDSQLPKDRFSAERLKGVDSTLKIQPAKLEDSAVYLCASRTGTTEAFFGQGTRLTVV.

This sequence joins TRBV15 and TRBJ1-1; D may be TRBD1 (5 bases). The CDR3 length is 19 residues. V lost 0 bases, J lost 1 base, and 21 bases lay in between. Germline CDR1 and CDR2: LNHNV and YYDKDF (reference sequence). The CDR3: CATSRDVLGFGQRNTEAFF. CDR3 nucleotides: TGTGCCACCAGCAGAGATGTATTGGGTTTCGGACAAAGGAACACTGAAGCTTTCTTT.

This clone was picked up one time. Other DNA sequences of this sample code for an identical CDR3. The chain combines TRBV27 with TRBJ2-1; TRBD2 matches at 9 bases. This CDR3 spans 15 amino acids. The junction had 6 bases not matched to a gene; V was cut back by 4 bases and J by 5 bases. Germline V gives CDR1 MNHEY, CDR2 SMNVEV (reference sequence). CDR3 residues: CASSSLAGYHNEQFF. DNA for the CDR3: TGTGCCAGCAGTTCCCTAGCGGGGTATCACAATGAGCAGTTCTTC.

This clone was seen only a few times. The rearrangement uses TRBV7-9 and TRBJ1-3; 8 positions match TRBD1. There are 15 residues in the CDR3. V trimming: 5 bases; J trimming: 3 bases; junction bases outside the gene matches: 6. CDR1 and CDR2 (germline): SEHNR, FQNEAQ (reference sequence). The CDR3 nucleotides are TGTGCCAGCAGCCCACAGGGGGTAATTGGAAACACCATATATTTT. This translates into CASSPQGVIGNTIYF.

This clone showed up just once. The genes are TRBV7-2 and TRBJ2-3; D unclear. V lost 5 bases and J 1 base, leaving 10 bases between the germline ends. Germline CDR1 SGHTA, CDR2 FQGNSA. The CDR3 totals 14 residues. CDR3 in amino acids: CASSTHQGTDTQYF. CDR3 bases: TGTGCCAGCAGCACCCACCAGGGCACAGATACGCAGTATTTT.

The CDR3 protein is CASSEYRDTEAFF. Written as DNA, the CDR3 is TGTGCCAGCAGTGAATATCGGGACACTGAAGCTTTCTTT. The chain links TRBV25-1 to TRBJ1-1, with D unresolved. Germline loops: CDR1 MGHDK, CDR2 SYGVNS. V lost 0 bases, J lost 3 bases, and 5 bases lay in between. CDR3 length: 13 residues.

V is TRBV6-6 and J is TRBJ1-6, with D unresolved. V gave up 6 bases and J gave up 8 bases, with 17 bases separating them. This CDR3 comprises 15 residues. Germline V gene sequence: CDR1 MNHNY, CDR2 SVGAGI (reference sequence). The CDR3 loop reads CASRSLQAQHSPLHF. In nucleotides, the CDR3 is TGTGCCAGCAGATCCCTGCAGGCTCAACATTCACCCCTCCACTTT.

This clone has only a few counts. The same CDR3 is also encoded by other DNA sequences in this sample. The chain joins TRBV4-1 to TRBJ1-5; 9 positions agree with TRBD1. Germline V CDR1 and CDR2: MGHRA, YSYEKL. CDR3 length: 16 residues. The V gene end was trimmed by 1 base and the J gene end by 7 bases; junction bases not matched to a gene: 8. The CDR3 here is CASSQAPYRGPQPQHF. The CDR3 DNA is TGCGCCAGCAGCCAAGCCCCTTACAGGGGGCCACAGCCCCAGCATTTT.

This sequence joins TRBV7-9 and TRBJ1-1; D perhaps matches TRBD1 (6 bases). Germline V gives CDR1 SEHNR, CDR2 FQNEAQ (reference sequence). The V end lost 5 bases, the J end lost 5 bases, and 12 bases lay between the germline ends. The length of the CDR3 is 13 residues. CDR3 sequence: CASSPQQGTEAFF. CDR3 nucleotides: TGTGCCAGCAGCCCCCAACAGGGAACTGAAGCTTTCTTT.

The CDR3 spells CASSFQGSTEAFF. The CDR3 DNA reads TGCGCCAGCAGCTTCCAGGGGTCCACTGAAGCTTTCTTT. The chain combines TRBV4-1 with TRBJ1-1, with TRBD1 as a possible D gene (6 bases). The germline gives CDR1 MGHRA, CDR2 YSYEKL. The CDR3 length is 13 residues. V lost 5 bases to trimming and J lost 4 bases, with 11 bases between them.

The chain has TRBV7-9 and TRBJ2-6; 9 bases match TRBD1. The CDR3 runs 18 residues. J gave up 0 bases and V 5 bases, and 8 bases lay outside the gene matches. Germline-derived CDR1 and CDR2 are SEHNR and FQNEAQ (reference sequence). The CDR3 is CASSPSGTGRSGANVLTF. Written as DNA, the CDR3 is TGTGCCAGCAGCCCGTCGGGGACAGGGCGCTCTGGGGCCAACGTCCTGACTTTC.

The chain joins TRBV6-6 to TRBJ2-5; 8 bases align to TRBD1. V was clipped by 5 bases and J by 1 base; unmatched bases: 3. The CDR3 extends over 14 amino acids. The germline V gene has CDR1 MNHNY and CDR2 SVGAGI (reference sequence). The CDR3 sequence is CASSKTGGQETQYF. The CDR3 DNA is TGTGCCAGCAGTAAAACAGGGGGCCAAGAGACCCAGTACTTC.

The V gene is TRBV5-5, the J gene TRBJ1-2, with 8 bases matching TRBD1. The germline gives CDR1 SGHKS, CDR2 YYEKEE (reference sequence). The ends lost 3 bases at V and 4 bases at J; junction bases unmatched: 8. CDR3 size: 15 residues. The DNA for the CDR3 is TGTGCCAGCAGCTCGGGGCAGGGGGCTGGCTATGGCTACACCTTC. This gives the protein CASSSGQGAGYGYTF. Together with reference TRBV5-5 and TRBJ1-2, the CDR3 gives the full variable domain: DAGVTQSPTHLIKTRGQQVTLRCSPISGHKSVSWYQQVLGQGPQFIFQYYEKEERGRGNFPDRFSARQFPNYSSELNVNALLLGDSALYLCASSSGQGAGYGYTFGSGTRLTVV.

For this clone: This sequence may be a read error, since a much larger clone differs from it by one base. The rearrangement uses TRBV6-1 and TRBJ2-7, with D perhaps TRBD2 (5 bases). Per the germline V gene, CDR1 is MNHNS and CDR2 is SASEGT. The CDR3 is made up of 17 amino acids. The germline V and J ends were trimmed by 3 bases and 0 bases, with 18 bases remaining between them. In DNA, the CDR3 is TGTGCCAGCAGTGAGACGCTACTAGTTTCCCCCTCCTACGAGCAGTACTTC. The encoded protein is CASSETLLVSPSYEQYF.